The 26 T cell receptor beta chains reported below all come from one sample, sequenced in a study of shared clonotypes between healthy human individuals. Sequencing used immunoSEQ multiplex PCR; TCRdb keeps in-frame clones, though not all of them. The sample consists of about 1 million clones, around 74% of them appearing once. The sequenced sample consisted of memory CD4+ T cells sorted from blood. Sample subset: CD45RA-negative fraction. These TCRs come from a man younger than 35 in good health.

This clone appeared a few times. V is TRBV2 and J is TRBJ1-3; D is perhaps TRBD1 (6 bases). V gave up 10 bases and J gave up 0 bases, with 19 bases separating them. The CDR3 is 16 amino acids. From germline, CDR1 is SNHLY and CDR2 FYNNEI. CDR3 sequence: CAMPRGRGNSGNTIYF. DNA for the CDR3: TGTGCCATGCCCAGAGGCAGGGGTAACTCTGGAAACACCATATATTTT.

V is TRBV28 and J is TRBJ1-4, with a weak D call TRBD1 (6 bases). The V gene's germline CDR1 is MDHEN and CDR2 SYDVKM. This CDR3 is built from 20 residues. Trimming cost V 0 bases and J 1 base, with 21 bases left between them. The CDR3 sequence: CASSLWYLGQGQGTNEKLFF. CDR3 nucleotides: TGTGCCAGCAGTTTATGGTACCTGGGGCAGGGGCAGGGAACTAATGAAAAACTGTTTTTT.

This clone was found many times. The chain recombines TRBV6-5 with TRBJ2-5; 11 bases line up with TRBD2. This CDR3 comprises 15 residues. The junction had 6 bases not matched to a gene; V was cut back by 6 bases and J by 3 bases. CDR1 is MNHEY and CDR2 is SVGAGI in the germline V gene. CDR3 nucleotides: TGTGCCAGCAGCTCCGGGACTAGCGGCGAAGAGACCCAGTACTTC. Translated, it gives CASSSGTSGEETQYF.

The rearrangement links TRBV7-2 to TRBJ1-2, with TRBD1 matching over 7 bases. V shed 1 base and J 8 bases; nucleotides not matched to a gene: 10. Germline V gene lookup returns CDR1 SGHTA and CDR2 FQGNSA. CDR3 size: 15 residues. In nucleotides, the CDR3 is TGTGCCAGCAGCTTAGGAAAGAACACAGGGGCCGGCTACACCTTC. Its protein product is CASSLGKNTGAGYTF.

This sequence joins TRBV2 and TRBJ1-4; no definite D call. Germline loops: CDR1 SNHLY, CDR2 FYNNEI. The CDR3 consists of 15 residues. The V end lost 8 bases, the J end lost 4 bases, and 17 bases lay between the germline ends. CDR3: CASCDLGKSNEKLFF. The CDR3 DNA reads TGTGCCAGCTGCGATCTGGGGAAAAGTAATGAAAAACTGTTTTTT.

The V and J genes are TRBV6-1 and TRBJ2-4; TRBD1 agrees at 10 bases. There are 11 residues in the CDR3. V gave up 3 bases and J gave up 14 bases; unmatched junction bases: 1. CDR1 is MNHNS and CDR2 is SASEGT in the germline V gene. The CDR3 DNA is TGTGCCAGCAGTGAGGGACAGGGGAAGTACTTC. Residues: CASSEGQGKYF.

This clone appeared a few times. The chain has TRBV25-1 and TRBJ2-7; D remains ambiguous. CDR3 size: 12 residues. Looked up from germline, CDR1 is MGHDK and CDR2 is SYGVNS. Trimming took 4 bases from V and 0 from J, leaving 4 bases between them. The DNA for the CDR3 is TGTGCCAGCAGTGGCCGCTCCTACGAGCAGTACTTC. Protein: CASSGRSYEQYF.

The rearrangement links TRBV2 to TRBJ1-1; 9 positions agree with TRBD1. The V gene end was trimmed by 5 bases and the J gene end by 1 base; junction bases not matched to a gene: 2. CDR3 size: 14 residues. CDR1 is SNHLY, CDR2 FYNNEI, per germline. The CDR3 sequence is CASSWDRANTEAFF. The CDR3 nucleotides are TGTGCCAGCAGTTGGGACAGGGCGAACACTGAAGCTTTCTTT.

This CDR3 is CASSLGYEQYF. DNA of the CDR3: TGTGCCAGTAGTTTGGGCTACGAGCAGTACTTC. The chain recombines TRBV19 with TRBJ2-7; no reliable D call. The V end was cut by 5 bases, the J end by 3 bases, with 5 bases between. CDR3 length: 11 amino acids. Germline lookup yields CDR1 LNHDA and CDR2 SQIVND (reference sequence).

The chain carries TRBV5-1 and TRBJ2-2; 14 bases are a match to TRBD2. V lost 3 bases, J lost 4 bases, and 2 bases stayed unmatched. Germline lookup yields CDR1 SGHRS and CDR2 YFSETQ. The CDR3 contains 16 residues. CDR3 in amino acids: CASSSGLAGGTGELFF. In DNA form, the CDR3 reads TGCGCCAGCAGCTCCGGACTAGCGGGAGGCACCGGGGAGCTGTTTTTT.

The rearrangement links TRBV28 to TRBJ1-5, with no clear D. Germline assignment: CDR1 MDHEN and CDR2 SYDVKM. Trimming left V 6 bases short and J 3 bases short, with 21 bases between. This CDR3 has 17 amino acids. The CDR3 DNA follows: TGTGCCAGCAGACCCGAACCCAAGGTGGGGTTCAATCAGCCCCAGCATTTT. It yields the protein CASRPEPKVGFNQPQHF.

The chain is built from TRBV7-9 and TRBJ2-5, with D unclear. This CDR3 comprises 14 residues. Germline values: CDR1 SEHNR, CDR2 FQNEAQ (reference sequence). V was cut by 1 base and J by 7 bases, with 13 bases left in between. CDR3 nucleotide sequence: TGTGCCAGCAGCTTAGAGGCCACCACGGGGACCCAGTACTTC. Translating it yields CASSLEATTGTQYF.

This clone was detected a few times. The chain has TRBV7-2 and TRBJ1-1; TRBD1 aligns across 9 bases. Germline loops: CDR1 SGHTA, CDR2 FQGNSA. Germline trimming cut 3 bases from V and 1 base from J; bases unmatched to any gene: 12. CDR3 size: 18 residues. For the CDR3, the DNA is TGTGCCAGCAGCTTCCCATTCGACAGGGGGTTGAGGAACACTGAAGCTTTCTTT. Its protein product is CASSFPFDRGLRNTEAFF. The entire variable domain, with the rest obtained from reference TRBV7-2 and TRBJ1-1, is as follows: GAGVSQSPSNKVTEKGKDVELRCDPISGHTALYWYRQSLGQGLEFLIYFQGNSAPDKSGLPSDRFSAERTGGSVSTLTIQRTQQEDSAVYLCASSFPFDRGLRNTEAFFGQGTRLTVV.

J is TRBJ2-5 and V is TRBV29-1; TRBD2 is a possible D gene (7 bases). Germline V gene lookup returns CDR1 SQVTM and CDR2 ANQGSEA. V was pared by 1 base and J by 3 bases, with 18 bases between. The CDR3 length is 16 residues. The CDR3 DNA is TGCAGCGTTGAAGGCTACTCACAAGGGGGGGAAGAGACCCAGTACTTC. Translating gives CSVEGYSQGGEETQYF.

The V and J genes are TRBV10-3 and TRBJ2-7; D is possibly TRBD1 (5 bases). CDR1 and CDR2 (germline): ENHRY, SYGVKD. The CDR3 contains 16 residues. Trimming stripped 6 bases from V and 1 base from J, with 19 bases between. CDR3 in amino acids: CAISQSPTVKSYEQYF. CDR3 in DNA: TGTGCCATCAGCCAGTCCCCGACAGTGAAGTCCTACGAGCAGTACTTC.

With respect to this clone: Other DNA sequences of this sample code for an identical CDR3. DNA of the CDR3: TGTGCCAGCAGCCCCCGGACTGGAGGGAACACTGAAGCTTTCTTT. Encoded protein: CASSPRTGGNTEAFF. The J gene is TRBJ1-1, the V gene TRBV7-9; the D is unclear. Germline V gene data show CDR1 as SEHNR and CDR2 as FQNEAQ (reference sequence). The CDR3 is 15 amino acids. The germline V and J ends were trimmed by 5 bases and 1 base, with 14 bases remaining between them.

The rearrangement uses TRBV9 and TRBJ2-7; TRBD2 aligns across 8 bases. The CDR3 is 17 residues long. Trimming removed 0 bases from V and 1 base from J; junction bases left unmatched: 9. The germline gives CDR1 SGDLS, CDR2 YYNGEE. The DNA for the CDR3 is TGTGCCAGCAGCGTAGATTCGGGAGGGGTCGCTTCCTACGAGCAGTACTTC. Residues: CASSVDSGGVASYEQYF.

The V call is TRBV5-4, the J call TRBJ2-3; no clear D. The CDR3 has 17 amino acids. CDR1 and CDR2 (germline): SGHNT, YYREEE (reference sequence). Trimming took off 0 bases at V and 1 base at J, with 15 bases between the two ends. In DNA, the CDR3 is TGTGCCAGCAGCTTGGCCGGCAGCGAGATAGGCACAGATACGCAGTATTTT. Translated, it gives CASSLAGSEIGTDTQYF.

The chain carries TRBV30 and TRBJ1-5; the D gene is possibly TRBD1 (6 bases). Trimming took 2 bases from V and 2 from J, leaving 16 bases between them. The CDR3 consists of 16 residues. CDR1 is GTSNPN, CDR2 SVGIG, per germline (reference sequence). The chain's CDR3 is CAWSTRTVHGNQPQHF. CDR3 coding DNA: TGTGCCTGGAGTACCCGGACAGTGCATGGCAATCAGCCCCAGCATTTT. Looking up the rest from reference TRBV30 and TRBJ1-5 gives the full variable domain: SQTIHQWPATLVQPVGSPLSLECTVEGTSNPNLYWYRQAAGRGLQLLFYSVGIGQISSEVPQNLSASRPQDRQFILSSKKLLLSDSGFYLCAWSTRTVHGNQPQHFGDGTRLSIL.

V gene TRBV11-2 combines with J gene TRBJ1-4, with 8 nucleotides matching TRBD1. Looked up from germline, CDR1 is SGHAT and CDR2 is FQNNGV. Trimming took 6 bases from V and 8 from J; bases not matched to a gene: 5. CDR3 length equals 13 residues. The CDR3 reads CASSTGGQEKLFF. CDR3 DNA: TGTGCCAGCAGTACAGGGGGGCAGGAAAAACTGTTTTTT. The full variable domain, in which reference TRBV11-2 and TRBJ1-4 provide the parts outside the CDR3, is EAGVAQSPRYKIIEKRQSVAFWCNPISGHATLYWYQQILGQGPKLLIQFQNNGVVDDSQLPKDRFSAERLKGVDSTLKIQPAKLEDSAVYLCASSTGGQEKLFFGSGTQLSVL.

This clone was observed a handful of times. The V and J genes are TRBV30 and TRBJ1-1; D may be TRBD1 (5 bases). The CDR3 sequence is 14 residues long. Trimming removed 7 bases from V and 3 bases from J, with 18 bases in between. The V gene's germline CDR1 is GTSNPN and CDR2 SVGIG (reference sequence). The CDR3 coding sequence is TGTGCCTCCAACGGGCCCCGGGGGGACACTGAAGCTTTCTTT. Its translation is CASNGPRGDTEAFF.

V usage is TRBV7-2 and J usage is TRBJ1-2; no definite D call. The CDR3 spans 13 residues. Germline loops: CDR1 SGHTA, CDR2 FQGNSA. V lost 5 bases to trimming and J lost 8 bases, with 15 bases between them. Here the CDR3 reads CASSPLGFYGYTF. The CDR3 DNA sequence: TGTGCCAGCAGCCCCCTAGGGTTTTACGGCTACACCTTC.

This chain uses TRBV7-3 with TRBJ2-6; no reliable D call. The CDR3 runs 17 residues. Deletions cut 1 base from V and 0 bases from J, with 10 bases between. The germline V gene encodes CDR1 SGHTA and CDR2 FQGTGA. CDR3: CASSLIGAISGANVLTF. Here the CDR3 DNA reads TGTGCCAGCAGCTTAATCGGAGCAATCTCTGGGGCCAACGTCCTGACTTTC.

Turning to this clone: The identical CDR3 is also encoded by other nucleotide sequences in the sample. The chain uses TRBV2 and TRBJ2-5; D gene unclear. CDR1 SNHLY and CDR2 FYNNEI come from the germline V gene. Between the trimmed V and J ends, which lost 5 bases and 3 bases, there was a span of 4 bases. CDR3 length: 11 residues. CDR3 amino acids: CASSPEETQYF. The CDR3 region has the DNA TGTGCCAGCAGTCCCGAAGAGACCCAGTACTTC.

The J gene is TRBJ2-3, the V gene TRBV7-2; 8 bases fit TRBD2. The CDR3 runs to 17 residues. Germline values: CDR1 SGHTA, CDR2 FQGNSA. J gave up 4 bases and V 1 base, and 10 bases lay outside the gene matches. The CDR3 here is CASSLVGSGRGPDTQYF. The CDR3 nucleotides are TGTGCCAGCAGCTTAGTTGGAAGCGGGAGAGGACCAGATACGCAGTATTTT.

This chain links TRBV11-2 with TRBJ2-7; TRBD1 might be the D (5 bases). The CDR3 spans 13 residues. Germline CDR1 SGHAT, CDR2 FQNNGV. V dropped 5 bases and J dropped 7 bases, with 15 bases sitting between them. Here the CDR3 DNA reads TGTGCCAGCAGCCCAGTCATAGGGGTGGAGCAGTACTTC. Protein product: CASSPVIGVEQYF.